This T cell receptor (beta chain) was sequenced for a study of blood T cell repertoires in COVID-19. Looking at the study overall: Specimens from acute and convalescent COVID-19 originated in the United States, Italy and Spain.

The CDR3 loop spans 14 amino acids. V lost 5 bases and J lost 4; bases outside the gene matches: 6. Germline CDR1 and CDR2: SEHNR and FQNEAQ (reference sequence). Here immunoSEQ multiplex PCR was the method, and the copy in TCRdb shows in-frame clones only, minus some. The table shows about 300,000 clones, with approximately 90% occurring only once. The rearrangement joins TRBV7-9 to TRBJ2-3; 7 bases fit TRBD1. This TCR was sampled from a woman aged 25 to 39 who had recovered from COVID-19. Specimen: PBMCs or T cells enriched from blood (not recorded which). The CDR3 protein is CASSVTGKSDTQYF. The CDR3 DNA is TGTGCCAGCAGCGTGACAGGGAAATCAGATACGCAGTATTTT. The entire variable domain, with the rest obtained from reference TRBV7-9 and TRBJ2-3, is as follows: DTGVSQNPRHKITKRGQNVTFRCDPISEHNRLYWYRQTLGQGPEFLTYFQNEAQLEKSRLLSDRFSAERPKGSFSTLEIQRTEQGDSAMYLCASSVTGKSDTQYFGPGTRLTVL.